This T cell receptor (beta chain) was recovered during a study of breast tumors, draining lymph nodes, adjacent tissues. Study observations and caveats: Tumors had less TCR diversity than lymph nodes, more than nontumor tissue. Compared with basal-like, luminal-like tumors shared significantly more repertoire with nontumor tissue. Data only fit, rather than demonstrated, lymph node origin of most tumor T cells. Most tumor T cells seemingly derive from lymph node, then expand in tumor.

As to this clonotype: Its specificity is unknown.

The CDR3 covers 13 residues. Germline CDR1 and CDR2: LNHDA and SQIVND (reference sequence). The V end lost 1 base, the J end lost 1 base, and 4 bases lay between the germline ends. Via MiXCR, TCRdb re-called the multiplex PCR reads, giving one row per CDR3 protein. Of about 31,000 distinct CDR3 sequences listed, 63% are singletons. This clonotype was obtained from a female donor with breast cancer. Some clones in this sample may be carry-over from other donors' samples. Specimen: breast tumor tissue. The chain recombines TRBV19 with TRBJ2-5; D uncertain. CDR3: CASSIVPQETQYF. CDR3 in DNA: TGTGCCAGTAGTATAGTGCCCCAAGAGACCCAGTACTTC.